This TCR beta chain was observed in a study of blood T cells in healthy people across ages. The CDR3 sequence is 16 residues long. After removal of 0 bases from V and 6 bases from J, the junction contained 9 bases not matched to a gene. Germline loops: CDR1 SNHLY, CDR2 FYNNEI. Researchers isolated at least 7 million PBMCs per sample. A few counts support this clonotype. Alongside a J-beta primer mix, a sample-barcoded 5' primer served in a second PCR lasting about 7 to 11 cycles. TCRdb re-called the 5' RACE reads with MiXCR, one entry per CDR3 protein. The sample has hundreds of thousands of distinct CDR3 sequences, about 48% seen once.

The material sequenced was blood. The J gene is TRBJ2-3, the V gene TRBV2; 7 bases match TRBD2. The sequence came from a man aged 25 to 40 in good health. This CDR3 reads CASSEAGAGERDTQYF. The CDR3 DNA is TGTGCCAGCAGTGAAGCAGGGGCGGGGGAGCGCGATACGCAGTATTTT.